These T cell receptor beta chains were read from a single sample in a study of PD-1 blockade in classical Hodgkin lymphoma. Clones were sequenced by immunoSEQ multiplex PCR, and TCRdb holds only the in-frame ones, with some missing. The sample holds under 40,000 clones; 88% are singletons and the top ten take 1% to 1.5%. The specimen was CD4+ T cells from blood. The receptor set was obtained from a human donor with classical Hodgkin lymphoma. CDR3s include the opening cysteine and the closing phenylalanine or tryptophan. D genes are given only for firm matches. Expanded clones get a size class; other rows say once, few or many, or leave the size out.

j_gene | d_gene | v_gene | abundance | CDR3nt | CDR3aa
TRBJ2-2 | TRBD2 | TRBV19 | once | TGTGCCAGTAGTATAAGGGTACCCGGGACTAGCGGGAGAGGCGGGGAGCTGTTTTTT | CASSIRVPGTSGRGGELFF
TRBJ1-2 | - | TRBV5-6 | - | TGTGCCAGCAGCTTGGGAGGCGGTACTAACTATGGCTACACCTTC | CASSLGGGTNYGYTF
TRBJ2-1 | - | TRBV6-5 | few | TGTGCCACCTCGTGGGTGGGGAATGAGCAGTTCTTC | CATSWVGNEQFF
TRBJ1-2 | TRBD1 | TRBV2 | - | TGTGCCAGCAGCGAGGGACAGGGGGCGTCAGGCTACACCTTC | CASSEGQGASGYTF
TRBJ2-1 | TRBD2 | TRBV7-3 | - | TGTGCCAGCAGCTTATCCGGGAGGGTCTTCTCAGGTCAGCAGTTCTTC | CASSLSGRVFSGQQFF
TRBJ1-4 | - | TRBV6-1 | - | TGTGCCAGCAGTGACAGGGGATCGGGGGAAAAACTGTTTTTT | CASSDRGSGEKLFF
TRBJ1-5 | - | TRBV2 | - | TGTGCCAGCAGCCGGGACAGCAATCAGCCCCAGCATTTT | CASSRDSNQPQHF
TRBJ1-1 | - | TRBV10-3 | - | TGTGCCATCAGTGAACGGGAAAACACTGAAGCTTTCTTT | CAISERENTEAFF
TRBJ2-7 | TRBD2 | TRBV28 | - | TGTGCCAGCAGTTTTGTGGCTAGCGGGAGTAGATACGAGCAGTACTTC | CASSFVASGSRYEQYF
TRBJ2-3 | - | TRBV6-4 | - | TGTGCCAGCAGTGACGGGGCGGGGCCCACAGATACGCAGTATTTT | CASSDGAGPTDTQYF
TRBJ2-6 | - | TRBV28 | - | TGTGCCAGCAGCGCCGACAGCTCTGGGGCCAACGTCCTGACTTTC | CASSADSSGANVLTF
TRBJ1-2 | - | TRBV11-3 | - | TGTGCCAGCAGCTTCGGACTCTCCGCCGGCTATGGCTACACCTTC | CASSFGLSAGYGYTF
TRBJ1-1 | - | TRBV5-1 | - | TGCGCCAGCAGCTTACCCCGGGGGGGAAGCGCTGAAGCTTTCTTT | CASSLPRGGSAEAFF
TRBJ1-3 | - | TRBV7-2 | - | TGTGCCAGCAGCTGGCCCAGGGGTCTCCTCTCTGGAAACACCATATATTTT | CASSWPRGLLSGNTIYF
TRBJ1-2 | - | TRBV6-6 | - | TGTGCCAGCAGTTACGAAAGGGGACGGACTCTTGGCTACACCTTC | CASSYERGRTLGYTF
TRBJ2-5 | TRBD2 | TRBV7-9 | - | TGTGCCAGCAGCTTAGGTTCTAGCGGGAGAGAGACCCAGTACTTC | CASSLGSSGRETQYF
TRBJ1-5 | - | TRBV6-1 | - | TGTGCCAGCAGTGAAGCGGTGGCATGGGCAGGAGGAGGGGGCAATCAGCCCCAGCATTTT | CASSEAVAWAGGGGNQPQHF
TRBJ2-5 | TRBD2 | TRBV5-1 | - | TGCGCCAGCTCCCCTGGAGTAGCGGGAGGAAGGGGCCAAGAGACCCAGTACTTC | CASSPGVAGGRGQETQYF
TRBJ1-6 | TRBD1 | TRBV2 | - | TGTGCCAGCAGGGACCTGGGACAGGGACGTTCACCCCTCCACTTT | CASRDLGQGRSPLHF
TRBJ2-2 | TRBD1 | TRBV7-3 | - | TGTGCCAGCAGCCCACAGACAGGGGGTCGATTTCTAGGGTCCGGGGAGCTGTTTTTT | CASSPQTGGRFLGSGELFF
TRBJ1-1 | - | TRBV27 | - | TGTGCCAGTACTTCGTTAAGGGGCGCGAGGGACACTGAAGCTTTCTTT | CASTSLRGARDTEAFF
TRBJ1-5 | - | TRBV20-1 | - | TGCAGTGCTAGAGTTCCCAGAGCCCAGCATTTT | CSARVPRAQHF
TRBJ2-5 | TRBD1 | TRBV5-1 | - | TGCGCCAGCAGCTTGGGACAGGGGGAAGGAGAGACCCAGTACTTC | CASSLGQGEGETQYF
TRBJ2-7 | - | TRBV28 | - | TGTGCCAGCAGGGACAGCTTGGTGCAGTACTTC | CASRDSLVQYF
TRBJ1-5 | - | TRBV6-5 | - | TGTGCCAGCAGTTATGGGGTAACCAATCAGCCCCAGCATTTT | CASSYGVTNQPQHF
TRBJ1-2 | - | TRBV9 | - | TGTGCCAGCAGCGTTGAGTCGGGTCGCGGCGGCTACACCTTC | CASSVESGRGGYTF
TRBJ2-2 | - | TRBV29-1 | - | TGCAGCGTTGTTCGGTTAGAGGCCGGGGAGCTGTTTTTT | CSVVRLEAGELFF
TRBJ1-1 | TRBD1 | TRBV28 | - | TGTGCCAGCAGTTTAGGGGACAGGGTAGGGTATACTGAAGCTTTCTTT | CASSLGDRVGYTEAFF
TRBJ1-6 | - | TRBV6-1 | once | TGTGCCAGCAGCTCGCTTCAGGGGAAATTTTCACCCCTCCACTTT | CASSSLQGKFSPLHF
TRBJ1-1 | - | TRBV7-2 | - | TGTGCCAGCAGCTTCGGGGGCCGGATGGAAGCTTTCTTT | CASSFGGRMEAFF
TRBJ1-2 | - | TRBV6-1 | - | TGTGCCAGCAGTGTGGAGGGATGGGACTATGGCTACACCTTC | CASSVEGWDYGYTF